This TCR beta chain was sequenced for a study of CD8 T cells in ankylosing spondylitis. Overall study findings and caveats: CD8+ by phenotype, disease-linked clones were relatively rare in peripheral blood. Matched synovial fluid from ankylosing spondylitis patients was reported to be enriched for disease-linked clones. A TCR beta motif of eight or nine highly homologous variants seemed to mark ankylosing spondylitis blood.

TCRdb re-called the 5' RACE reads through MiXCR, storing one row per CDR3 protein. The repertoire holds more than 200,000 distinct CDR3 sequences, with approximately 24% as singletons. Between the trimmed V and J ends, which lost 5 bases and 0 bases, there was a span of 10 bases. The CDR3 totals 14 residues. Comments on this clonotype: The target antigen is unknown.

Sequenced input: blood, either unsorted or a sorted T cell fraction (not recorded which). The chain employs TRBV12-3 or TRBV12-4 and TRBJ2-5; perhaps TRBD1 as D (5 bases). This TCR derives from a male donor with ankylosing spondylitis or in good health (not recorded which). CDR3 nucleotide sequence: TGTGCCAGCAGTAGACAGCTGTACCAAGAGACCCAGTACTTC. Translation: CASSRQLYQETQYF.